The clone carrying this T cell receptor beta chain has a count of ten or more. Antigen specificity is unknown. TCRdb used MiXCR to reprocess the multiplex PCR reads, holding one entry per CDR3 protein. This table holds about 130,000 distinct CDR3 sequences, just under 20% found once. The CDR3 contains 16 residues. Germline trimming cut 3 bases from V and 9 bases from J; bases unmatched to any gene: 14. The germline gives CDR1 GTSNPN, CDR2 SVGIG (reference sequence). This entry belongs to a study of breast tumors, draining lymph nodes, adjacent tissues. Findings and limits, study-wide: That most tumor T cells come from lymph nodes remained unproven. Findings are consistent with lymph node origin and intratumoral expansion of most tumor T cells. Tumor repertoires ranked between lymph nodes and nontumor tissue in diversity, with V and J gene preferences. Tumor and nontumor repertoires were significantly more similar in luminal-like than in basal-like breast cancer.

The lymph nodes were axillary draining lymph nodes from breast cancer patients. This sequence originates from a female donor with breast cancer. Some clones in this sample may be carry-over from other donors' samples. Sequenced: axillary lymph node tissue. The chain links TRBV30 to TRBJ1-6, with 7 bases identical to TRBD1. CDR3 sequence (DNA): TGTGCCTGGAGCATACAGGGGTCGATTTCCCCTTCACCCCTCCACTTT. Translation gives CAWSIQGSISPSPLHF. Variable domain in full (rest from reference TRBV30 and TRBJ1-6): SQTIHQWPATLVQPVGSPLSLECTVEGTSNPNLYWYRQAAGRGLQLLFYSVGIGQISSEVPQNLSASRPQDRQFILSSKKLLLSDSGFYLCAWSIQGSISPSPLHFGNGTRLTVT.